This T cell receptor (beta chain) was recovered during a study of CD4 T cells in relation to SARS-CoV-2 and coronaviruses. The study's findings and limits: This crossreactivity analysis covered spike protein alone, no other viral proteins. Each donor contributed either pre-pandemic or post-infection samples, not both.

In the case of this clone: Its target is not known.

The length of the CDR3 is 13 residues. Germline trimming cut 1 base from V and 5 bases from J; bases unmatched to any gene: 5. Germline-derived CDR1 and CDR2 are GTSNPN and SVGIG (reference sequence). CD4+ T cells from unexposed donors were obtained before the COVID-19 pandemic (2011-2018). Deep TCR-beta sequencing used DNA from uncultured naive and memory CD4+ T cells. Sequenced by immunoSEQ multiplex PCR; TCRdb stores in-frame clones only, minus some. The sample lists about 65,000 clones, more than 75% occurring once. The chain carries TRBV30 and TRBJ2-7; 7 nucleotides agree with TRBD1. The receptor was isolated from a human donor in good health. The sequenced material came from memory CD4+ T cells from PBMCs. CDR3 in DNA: TGTGCCTGGAGTGGAGGACAGGTCCACGAGCAGTACTTC. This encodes CAWSGGQVHEQYF.